Listed here are 18 T cell receptor beta chains from one sample, sequenced in a study of cytomegalovirus exposure and HLA in healthy donors. The assay was immunoSEQ multiplex PCR, and TCRdb's table has in-frame clones only and misses some. Of about 330,000 clones listed, around 90% are singletons. The source material was PBMCs. These receptors came from a woman in her twenties or thirties in good health and CMV-seropositive.

This chain connects TRBV2 to TRBJ2-7; 8 bases map to TRBD2. CDR3 size: 18 residues. With V trimmed by 3 bases and J by 0 bases, 13 bases remained unmatched. Per germline, CDR1 SNHLY and CDR2 FYNNEI. CDR3 coding DNA: TGTGCCAGCAGTGACGCTGGCTTTTCGCGGGGGGTCTCCTACGAGCAGTACTTC. Residues: CASSDAGFSRGVSYEQYF.

CDR3 DNA: TGTGCCAGCAGTTTCCCTAGCGGGGCGACCATTCAGTACTTC. This sequence encodes CASSFPSGATIQYF. V and J are TRBV28 and TRBJ2-4; 9 bases are a match to TRBD2. Germline V CDR1 and CDR2: MDHEN, SYDVKM. This CDR3 spans 14 amino acids. Trimming took 3 bases from V and 9 from J; bases not matched to a gene: 6.

CDR3 residues: CASSLVAVSNQPQHF. For the CDR3, the DNA is TGTGCCAGCAGCTTAGTGGCAGTTAGCAATCAGCCCCAGCATTTT. The chain has TRBV7-2 and TRBJ1-5; D not resolved. The CDR3 spans 15 residues. Germline lookup yields CDR1 SGHTA and CDR2 FQGNSA. Trimming shortened V by 1 base and J by 0 bases, and 7 bases separated the two germline ends.

V gene TRBV28 combines with J gene TRBJ2-5, with TRBD2 as a possible D gene (6 bases). The length of the CDR3 is 14 residues. Germline CDR1 is MDHEN and CDR2 is SYDVKM. V lost 2 bases, J lost 2 bases, and 9 bases lay in between. The CDR3 bases are TGTGCCAGCAGTTTAGGGGGGTGGCAAGAGACCCAGTACTTC. Amino acids: CASSLGGWQETQYF.

The chain uses TRBV29-1 and TRBJ2-7, with 9 bases lining up with TRBD1. V lost 4 bases and J lost 1; bases outside the gene matches: 14. Germline V CDR1 and CDR2: SQVTM, ANQGSEA. CDR3 length: 17 residues. The CDR3 protein is CSVGGPGTGWSSYEQYF. As DNA, the CDR3 is TGCAGCGTTGGAGGCCCCGGGACAGGGTGGTCTTCCTACGAGCAGTACTTC.

This clone was detected only once. This chain joins TRBV4-2 and TRBJ2-1; no firm D call. Looked up from germline, CDR1 is LGHNA and CDR2 is YNFKEQ. Trimming removed 1 base at V and 8 bases at J, with 12 bases between. There are 14 residues in the CDR3. Written as DNA, the CDR3 is TGTGCCAGCAGCCAAGTCTTAGGGTTCGATGAGCAGTTCTTC. Protein sequence: CASSQVLGFDEQFF.

The rearrangement uses TRBV10-3 and TRBJ2-3; 11 nucleotides match TRBD1. Germline loops: CDR1 ENHRY, CDR2 SYGVKD. The ends lost 4 bases at V and 6 bases at J; junction bases unmatched: 0. The CDR3 loop spans 13 amino acids. CDR3 DNA: TGTGCCATCAGTGGGGACAGGGGGGATACGCAGTATTTT. Translation gives CAISGDRGDTQYF.

This chain connects TRBV29-1 to TRBJ2-1, with D possibly called TRBD1 or TRBD2 (5 bases each). CDR1 is SQVTM and CDR2 is ANQGSEA in the germline V gene. Trimming took 4 bases from V and 8 from J, leaving 15 bases between them. This CDR3 contains 13 residues. CDR3 in DNA: TGCAGCGTTGGGGAGCCGGGGCCCGATGAGCAGTTCTTC. Amino acid sequence: CSVGEPGPDEQFF.

This clone was seen only once. This sequence joins TRBV10-3 and TRBJ2-7, with D hard to call. Deletions cut 0 bases from V and 4 bases from J, with 10 bases between. There are 14 residues in the CDR3. Looked up from germline, CDR1 is ENHRY and CDR2 is SYGVKD. In DNA, the CDR3 is TGTGCCATCAGTGAGTCGACCTTGGTGTACGAGCAGTACTTC. This translates into CAISESTLVYEQYF.

The V and J genes are TRBV27 and TRBJ2-7, with 8 bases lining up with TRBD1. With V trimmed by 0 bases and J by 4 bases, 5 bases remained unmatched. Germline CDR1 and CDR2: MNHEY and SMNVEV (reference sequence). This CDR3 is built from 15 residues. The DNA for the CDR3 is TGTGCCAGCAGTTTATCGACAGGGGCTACGTACGAGCAGTACTTC. Protein product: CASSLSTGATYEQYF.

The chain carries TRBV11-2 and TRBJ1-3; possibly TRBD1 for D (6 bases). The CDR3 covers 15 residues. Per the germline V gene, CDR1 is SGHAT and CDR2 is FQNNGV. V lost 5 bases to trimming and J lost 2 bases, with 13 bases between them. The CDR3 region has the DNA TGTGCCAGCAGCCTTACGAGGACAGCTGGAAACACCATATATTTT. Amino acids: CASSLTRTAGNTIYF.

V usage is TRBV7-2 and J usage is TRBJ1-1; weak D call: TRBD1 (5 bases). The V gene's germline CDR1 is SGHTA and CDR2 FQGNSA. The CDR3 is made up of 17 amino acids. V was shortened by 2 bases and J by 0 bases, with 16 bases between the two germline ends. CDR3 amino acids: CASSLSQGLGLNTEAFF. The CDR3 DNA sequence: TGTGCCAGCAGCTTAAGTCAGGGATTGGGGTTGAACACTGAAGCTTTCTTT.

The table lists this clone with a count of one. This chain uses TRBV9 with TRBJ1-1; a possible D gene is TRBD1 (6 bases). Germline V gives CDR1 SGDLS, CDR2 YYNGEE. CDR3 length equals 15 residues. The V gene lost 4 bases and the J gene lost 4 bases, with 17 bases spanning the gap. CDR3 coding DNA: TGTGCCAGCAGCCCCAGGGGTCTCGGGGGCACTGAAGCTTTCTTT. Translated, it gives CASSPRGLGGTEAFF.

The genes are TRBV6-1 and TRBJ2-7, with TRBD2 identical over 7 bases. Germline CDR1 is MNHNS and CDR2 is SASEGT. Unmatched junction bases numbered 1, after V lost 0 bases and J lost 5 bases. CDR3 size: 13 residues. The CDR3 region has the DNA TGTGCCAGCAGTGAAGCGGGAGGGAACGAGCAGTACTTC. It codes for CASSEAGGNEQYF.

The genes are TRBV27 and TRBJ2-5, with 7 bases aligning to TRBD2. The CDR3 is made up of 16 amino acids. The trim removed 2 bases at V and 5 bases at J, leaving 11 bases unmatched. The germline V gene encodes CDR1 MNHEY and CDR2 SMNVEV (reference sequence). For the CDR3, the DNA is TGTGCCAGCAGTTTAAGGGCTAGCGGAAGCCGGGAGACCCAGTACTTC. Translation: CASSLRASGSRETQYF.

This sequence joins TRBV7-3 and TRBJ2-7, with 10 positions matching TRBD2. Germline trimming cut 5 bases from V and 1 base from J; bases unmatched to any gene: 5. This CDR3 is built from 15 residues. The germline gives CDR1 SGHTA, CDR2 FQGTGA. CDR3 in DNA: TGTGCCAGCAGCCTTAGCGGGGGGTTATCCTACGAGCAGTACTTC. Protein: CASSLSGGLSYEQYF.

The CDR3 region has the DNA TGCAGCGTTGAAATGGGCAGCGGGGAGTTCTTC. It codes for CSVEMGSGEFF. This rearrangement joins TRBV29-1 to TRBJ2-1; TRBD2 agrees at 7 bases. The CDR3 has 11 amino acids. CDR1 is SQVTM, CDR2 ANQGSEA, per germline. J was trimmed by 14 bases and V by 2 bases; bases with no gene match: 6.

In this sample, this clone turned up once. The V gene is TRBV16, the J gene TRBJ1-6, with D perhaps matching TRBD1 (5 bases). The ends were cut back, 4 bases at V and 6 bases at J, with 13 bases in the middle. Germline V CDR1 and CDR2: KGHSY, FQNENV. CDR3 length: 15 residues. The CDR3 here is CASSPPGRSNSPLHF. Written as DNA, the CDR3 is TGTGCCAGCAGCCCCCCAGGGCGGAGTAATTCACCCCTCCACTTT.